This T cell receptor beta chain was sequenced for a study of OX40 agonist ivuxolimab in advanced cancers. Overall study context: An agonistic anti-OX40 (CD134) antibody, ivuxolimab, was used to treat the patients. There were three patients with partial responses, one having hepatocellular carcinoma and two cutaneous melanoma. Study-wide results and limits: The average count of expanded clones was higher among CD8+ T cells than among CD4+. Normalized T-cell clonal expansion was also low in some nonresponders.

A remark on this clone: What it recognizes is unknown.

Germline V gene lookup returns CDR1 WNHNN and CDR2 SYGVQD (reference sequence). Trimming at V came to 5 bases and at J to 3 bases, leaving 5 bases not matched to a gene. This CDR3 has 15 residues. The method was immunoSEQ multiplex PCR; TCRdb's version includes in-frame clones alone and lacks a portion of them. The sample lists fewer than 65,000 clones, around 87% occurring once. This TCR came from an adult with an advanced solid tumor such as melanoma, head and neck, liver or kidney cancer. The sample in question was CD4+ or CD8+ T cells sorted from blood, obtained in a trial of the OX40 agonist ivuxolimab. This chain uses TRBV10-1 with TRBJ2-3; TRBD1 aligns across 10 bases. The CDR3 loop is CASSPLGQGTDTQYF. The CDR3 bases are TGCGCCAGCAGTCCCTTGGGACAGGGGACAGATACGCAGTATTTT.